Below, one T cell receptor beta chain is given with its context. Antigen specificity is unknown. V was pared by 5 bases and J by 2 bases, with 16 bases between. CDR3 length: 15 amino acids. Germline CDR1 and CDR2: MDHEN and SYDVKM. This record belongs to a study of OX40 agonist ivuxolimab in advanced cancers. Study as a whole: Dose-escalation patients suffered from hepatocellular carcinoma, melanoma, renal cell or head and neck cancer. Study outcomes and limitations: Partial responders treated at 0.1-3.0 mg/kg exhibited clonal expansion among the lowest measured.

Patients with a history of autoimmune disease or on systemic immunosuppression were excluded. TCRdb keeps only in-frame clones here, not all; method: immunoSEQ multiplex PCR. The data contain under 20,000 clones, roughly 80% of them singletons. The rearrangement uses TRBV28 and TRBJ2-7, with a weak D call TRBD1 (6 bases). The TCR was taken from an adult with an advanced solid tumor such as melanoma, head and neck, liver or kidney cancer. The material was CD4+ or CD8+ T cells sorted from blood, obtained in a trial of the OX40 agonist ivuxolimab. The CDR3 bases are TGTGCCAGCAGTCCCACGGCCCAGGGGACCTACGAGCAGTACTTC. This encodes CASSPTAQGTYEQYF.